A selection of T cell receptor beta chains follows, all from one sample in a study of T cell repertoires in aging, cancer and after chemotherapy. TCRdb redid the calling of the multiplex PCR reads with MiXCR, one entry per CDR3 protein. Among 850 to 1,000 distinct CDR3 sequences, about 30% were seen once, and the ten largest hold about 29%. The sequenced sample consisted of blood. The receptors come from a human donor with a solid tumor. The CDR3 runs from the conserved cysteine through the conserved F or W. Fields, in order: V gene, J gene, CDR3 protein.

V: TRBV6-2/TRBV6-3
J: TRBJ2-7
CDR3: CASSPLGHSYEQYF

V: TRBV24-1
J: TRBJ2-7
CDR3: CATGLAGASEQYF

V: TRBV5-1
J: TRBJ2-3
CDR3: CASSLLRGETDTQYF

V: TRBV27
J: TRBJ2-1
CDR3: CASSLTGLAEYNEQFF

V: TRBV6-2/TRBV6-3
J: TRBJ2-1
CDR3: CASSYSRGSGISYNEQFF

V: TRBV6-5
J: TRBJ2-3
CDR3: CASSYATGVGTDTQYF

V: TRBV5-1
J: TRBJ2-7
CDR3: CASSQTGGLYEQYF

V: TRBV19
J: TRBJ2-6
CDR3: CASSMGSGANVLTF

V: TRBV5-1
J: TRBJ2-2
CDR3: CASRPVLENTGELFF

V: TRBV6-1
J: TRBJ2-3
CDR3: CASSEDNNRQGQYF

V: TRBV19
J: TRBJ2-5
CDR3: CASSRTGERETQYF

V: TRBV7-9
J: TRBJ2-7
CDR3: CASSPPRDLLEQYF

V: TRBV12-3/TRBV12-4
J: TRBJ2-5
CDR3: CASNVGQYQETQYF

V: TRBV6-1
J: TRBJ2-7
CDR3: CASIGRGFTQYF

V: TRBV20-1
J: TRBJ2-7
CDR3: CSATTSNRGSYEQYF

V: TRBV19
J: TRBJ2-1
CDR3: CASSRREESYNEQFF

V: TRBV6-4
J: TRBJ2-7
CDR3: CASRGREEGQYF

V: TRBV6-5
J: TRBJ1-1
CDR3: CASRGGSEAFF

V: TRBV6-2/TRBV6-3
J: TRBJ1-5
CDR3: CASTSRPAENQPQHF

V: TRBV6-2/TRBV6-3
J: TRBJ1-1
CDR3: CASTWRGARVEAFF

V: TRBV6-5
J: TRBJ2-7
CDR3: CASSSALEQYF

V: TRBV6-6
J: TRBJ2-3
CDR3: CASKGTSGLNTDTQYF

V: TRBV29-1
J: TRBJ2-5
CDR3: CSVGLAANQETQYF